Each of the 27 T cell receptor beta chains below was sequenced from the same sample in a study of T-cell memory formation after mild COVID-19. TCRdb reanalysed the 5' RACE reads using MiXCR and keeps one entry per CDR3 protein. The profile shows hundreds of thousands of distinct CDR3 sequences, about a sixth of them singletons. The source material was PBMCs or a T cell subset sorted from them (not recorded which). Source of these receptors: a man aged 18 to 35 who had mild COVID-19 (a few samples of this study predate the infection). Cell type and time point are not known.

This clonotype has a handful of counts. The J gene is TRBJ2-1, the V gene TRBV10-3; the D gene could be TRBD1 or TRBD2 (6 bases each). The V gene's germline CDR1 is ENHRY and CDR2 SYGVKD. The CDR3 length is 13 residues. Trimming left V 4 bases short and J 9 bases short, with 13 bases between. CDR3 nucleotides: TGTGCCATCAGTGTGAGGGGGGACGGTGAGCAGTTCTTC. Residues: CAISVRGDGEQFF.

The V call is TRBV5-1, the J call TRBJ1-5; 7 nucleotides agree with TRBD1. Germline assignment: CDR1 SGHRS and CDR2 YFSETQ. The CDR3 loop spans 13 amino acids. Unmatched junction bases numbered 2, after V lost 4 bases and J lost 4 bases. In DNA, the CDR3 is TGCGCCAGCAGCGAGACAGGGAATCAGCCCCAGCATTTT. It yields the protein CASSETGNQPQHF. Filled out from reference TRBV5-1 and TRBJ1-5, the complete variable domain reads KAGVTQTPRYLIKTRGQQVTLSCSPISGHRSVSWYQQTPGQGLQFLFEYFSETQRNKGNFPGRFSGRQFSNSRSEMNVSTLELGDSALYLCASSETGNQPQHFGDGTRLSIL.

This clonotype was recorded a few times. The chain combines TRBV6-5 with TRBJ1-1; possibly TRBD1 for D (5 bases). V shed 0 bases and J shed 6 bases, with 11 bases lying between them. Looked up from germline, CDR1 is MNHEY and CDR2 is SVGAGI. CDR3 size: 14 residues. This CDR3 is CASSYSAGTAEAFF. CDR3 sequence (DNA): TGTGCCAGCAGTTACTCAGCCGGGACCGCTGAAGCTTTCTTT.

This chain joins TRBV10-3 and TRBJ1-6; TRBD1 is a possible D gene (5 bases). Germline CDR1 reads ENHRY; CDR2 reads SYGVKD. The CDR3 extends over 17 amino acids. Trimming removed 2 bases from V and 9 bases from J, with 20 bases in between. CDR3 nucleotides: TGTGCCATCAGTGAGAGGGCCTCAGGGACGGCTCCTTCACCCCTCCACTTT. This gives the protein CAISERASGTAPSPLHF.

The table lists this clonotype with a few counts. The chain is built from TRBV12-3 or TRBV12-4 and TRBJ2-5; a weak D match, TRBD1 (6 bases). Trimming pared 6 bases from V and 9 bases from J, leaving 14 bases between. This CDR3 has 12 amino acids. The CDR3 nucleotides read TGTGCCAGCAGCCGGAACAGGGTCGCCCAGTACTTC. Protein product: CASSRNRVAQYF.

This clonotype was seen many times. This chain joins TRBV7-2 and TRBJ1-5; D might be TRBD1 (5 bases). Trimming removed 4 bases from V and 7 bases from J, with 11 bases in between. The V gene's germline CDR1 is SGHTA and CDR2 FQGNSA. The CDR3 runs to 13 residues. The CDR3 sequence: CASSSMGDQPQHF. The CDR3 bases are TGTGCCAGCAGCTCGATGGGGGACCAGCCCCAGCATTTT.

The genes are TRBV5-1 and TRBJ1-1; a possible D gene is TRBD1 (6 bases). Germline lookup yields CDR1 SGHRS and CDR2 YFSETQ. The ends were cut back, 5 bases at V and 5 bases at J, with 19 bases in the middle. The CDR3 spans 15 residues. The CDR3 region is CASRGAGTLMTEAFF. CDR3 nucleotide sequence: TGCGCCAGCAGGGGGGCCGGGACTCTTATGACTGAAGCTTTCTTT.

The sample holds a few counts of this clonotype. CDR3 region: CSVLDSFGIAGELFF. Written as DNA, the CDR3 is TGCAGCGTATTAGACTCTTTTGGGATTGCCGGGGAGCTGTTTTTT. The V call is TRBV29-1, the J call TRBJ2-2; no reliable D call. Trimming took 6 bases from V and 6 from J, leaving 20 bases between them. CDR1 is SQVTM and CDR2 is ANQGSEA in the germline V gene. The CDR3 contains 15 residues.

Ten or more counts support this clonotype. The rearrangement joins TRBV11-2 to TRBJ2-3; no clear D. Between the trimmed V and J ends, which lost 1 base and 11 bases, there was a span of 10 bases. The germline CDR1 and CDR2 sequences are SGHAT and FQNNGV. This CDR3 comprises 12 residues. CDR3 DNA sequence: TGTGCCAGCAGCTTAGCCGAACCGAAGCAGTATTTT. Its translation is CASSLAEPKQYF.

Here the CDR3 reads CSARPPDRVTEAFF. CDR3 bases: TGCAGTGCTCGCCCTCCGGACAGGGTGACTGAAGCTTTCTTT. This sequence joins TRBV20-1 and TRBJ1-1; 8 bases line up with TRBD1. There are 14 residues in the CDR3. Germline loops: CDR1 DFQATT, CDR2 SNEGSKA (reference sequence). Losses at the gene ends were 5 bases for V and 5 bases for J; bases not matched to a gene: 10.

DNA for the CDR3: TGTGCCAGCAGCTTAGGCCAGGGATACCAGACCCAGTACTTC. This sequence encodes CASSLGQGYQTQYF. The chain is built from TRBV7-2 and TRBJ2-5, with D perhaps TRBD1 (5 bases). V was clipped by 1 base and J by 6 bases, with 12 bases between them. Germline values: CDR1 SGHTA, CDR2 FQGNSA. The CDR3 is 14 amino acids.

This clonotype has at least ten counts. The chain is built from TRBV3-2 and TRBJ1-1; the DNA was not compared with TRBD1, the D call given in the table. TRBV3-2 is an annotated pseudogene. This CDR3 comprises 8 residues. Written as DNA, the CDR3 is TGTGCCAGCAAGGGGGCTTTCTTT. Encoded protein: CASKGAFF.

This clonotype occurred many times. The rearrangement uses TRBV28 and TRBJ2-5; D is ambiguous. This CDR3 region has 13 residues. Germline assignment: CDR1 MDHEN and CDR2 SYDVKM. The V end was cut by 5 bases, the J end by 4 bases, with 11 bases between. CDR3 coding DNA: TGTGCCAGCAGTCCTCCCGGGCGAGAGACCCAGTACTTC. Residues: CASSPPGRETQYF.

This sequence joins TRBV2 and TRBJ1-1; the match to TRBD1 covers 7 bases. J gave up 6 bases and V 11 bases, and 12 bases lay outside the gene matches. Germline loops: CDR1 SNHLY, CDR2 FYNNEI. The CDR3 is 13 amino acids. CDR3 region: CAGQWAQGAEAFF. The CDR3 DNA is TGTGCCGGACAGTGGGCGCAGGGGGCTGAAGCTTTCTTT.

This clonotype came up a few times. J is TRBJ2-1 and V is TRBV6-2 or TRBV6-3; 9 bases agree with TRBD2. The germline CDR1 and CDR2 sequences are MNHEY and SVGEGT. V was pared by 6 bases and J by 5 bases, with 5 bases of the junction left unmatched. The CDR3 consists of 14 residues. CDR3: CASRQRGVDNEQFF. As DNA, the CDR3 is TGTGCCAGCAGACAGCGGGGGGTAGACAATGAGCAGTTCTTC.

The rearrangement joins TRBV6-5 to TRBJ1-1, with 7 bases fitting TRBD1. CDR1 MNHEY and CDR2 SVGAGI come from the germline V gene. The J segment lost 7 bases and the V segment lost 7 bases, leaving 12 bases of the junction unmatched. This CDR3 has 14 residues. CDR3 sequence reads: CASNPPQGIGEAFF. The CDR3 DNA reads as TGTGCCAGCAACCCTCCACAGGGGATAGGTGAAGCTTTCTTT.

CDR3: CASSLASSPLHF. The DNA for the CDR3 is TGTGCCAGCAGTTTAGCTAGTTCACCCCTCCACTTT. The rearrangement uses TRBV12-3 or TRBV12-4 and TRBJ1-6; unclear D gene. The CDR3 is 12 residues long. The V end was cut by 0 bases, the J end by 9 bases, with 3 bases between.

This clonotype turned up a few times. The J gene is TRBJ1-1, the V gene TRBV14; 7 positions match TRBD1. Germline V gene lookup returns CDR1 SGHDN and CDR2 FVKESK. The ends lost 2 bases at V and 1 base at J; junction bases unmatched: 4. The CDR3 extends over 15 amino acids. In nucleotides, the CDR3 is TGTGCCAGCAGCCAAATAGGGACAGCGAACACTGAAGCTTTCTTT. Encoded protein: CASSQIGTANTEAFF.

J is TRBJ2-5 and V is TRBV19; D ambiguous. V was clipped by 5 bases and J by 1 base, with 11 bases between them. The germline gives CDR1 LNHDA, CDR2 SQIVND (reference sequence). The CDR3 sequence is 14 residues long. CDR3 region: CASSQGRFQETQYF. The CDR3 DNA is TGTGCCAGTAGTCAAGGACGGTTCCAAGAGACCCAGTACTTC.

The V call is TRBV6-2 or TRBV6-3, the J call TRBJ2-3; D not resolved. The CDR3 loop spans 18 amino acids. V lost 2 bases and J lost 0, with 18 bases in between. Germline CDR1 is MNHEY and CDR2 is SVGEGT. This chain's CDR3 is CASSYLGTRPLSTDTQYF. In DNA, the CDR3 is TGTGCCAGCAGTTACCTCGGTACAAGGCCGCTGAGCACAGATACGCAGTATTTT.

The chain is built from TRBV7-2 and TRBJ2-2; 7 positions match TRBD1. J gave up 5 bases and V 7 bases, and 4 bases lay outside the gene matches. The germline CDR1 and CDR2 sequences are SGHTA and FQGNSA. The CDR3 covers 13 residues. The CDR3 protein is CASNIQGTGELFF. In DNA form, the CDR3 reads TGTGCCAGCAACATACAGGGGACCGGGGAGCTGTTTTTT.

The V and J genes are TRBV6-4 and TRBJ2-3, with D unclear. The germline gives CDR1 MRHNA, CDR2 SNTAGT. The CDR3 is made up of 14 amino acids. V was pared by 3 bases and J by 3 bases, with 10 bases between. The CDR3 nucleotides read TGTGCCAGCAGTGAAGGTTCGTGGACAGATACGCAGTATTTT. It translates to CASSEGSWTDTQYF.

This clonotype appeared a single time. CDR3 bases: TGTGCCAGCAGCAATAGCGGGGTCCAAGAGACCCAGTACTTC. It translates to CASSNSGVQETQYF. V and J are TRBV7-2 and TRBJ2-5, with TRBD2 identical over 8 bases. V lost 5 bases to trimming and J lost 1 base; unmatched junction nucleotides: 3. Germline V CDR1 and CDR2: SGHTA, FQGNSA. The CDR3 loop spans 14 amino acids.

This clonotype was picked up a small number of times. The V gene is TRBV6-6, the J gene TRBJ2-7; a weak D match, TRBD2 (7 bases). V was shortened by 4 bases and J by 6 bases, with 16 bases between the two germline ends. This CDR3 contains 14 residues. Germline loops: CDR1 MNHNY, CDR2 SVGAGI (reference sequence). CDR3 in amino acids: CASSSRGGESEQYV. The CDR3 nucleotides read TGTGCCAGCAGTTCCAGGGGAGGGGAATCCGAGCAGTACGTC.

This sequence joins TRBV20-1 and TRBJ1-5, with a possible D match to TRBD1 (5 bases). The CDR3 has 14 amino acids. V dropped 3 bases and J dropped 7 bases, with 16 bases sitting between them. Per germline, CDR1 DFQATT and CDR2 SNEGSKA (reference sequence). The CDR3 nucleotides are TGCAGTGCTAGGGGGGGTTCTCGGGGGCAGCCCCAGCATTTT. Translation: CSARGGSRGQPQHF.

The chain links TRBV4-1 to TRBJ2-1; weak D call: TRBD1 (6 bases). This CDR3 region has 16 residues. Trimming took 0 bases from V and 2 from J, leaving 11 bases between them. Germline CDR1 is MGHRA and CDR2 is YSYEKL. The CDR3 region has the DNA TGCGCCAGCAGCCAAGATCCCGGACAGACCTACAATGAGCAGTTCTTC. Its protein product is CASSQDPGQTYNEQFF.

In this sample, this clonotype turned up many times. The CDR3 sequence is CASNLARSYQETQYF. CDR3 coding DNA: TGTGCCAGCAACCTTGCCCGGTCATACCAAGAGACCCAGTACTTC. The gene calls are TRBV2 and TRBJ2-5; no definite D call. The CDR3 sequence is 15 residues long. The V end was cut by 7 bases, the J end by 0 bases, with 15 bases between. In germline, CDR1 is SNHLY, CDR2 FYNNEI.